This T cell receptor beta chain was recorded in a study of PD-1 blockade in classical Hodgkin lymphoma. Study summary: A 3 mg/kg intravenous dose of nivolumab was received by patients every 2 weeks.

As to time point: cycle 4 day 1 (C4D1), after five to seven weeks of nivolumab. With no exception, relapse followed autologous stem cell transplantation in all patients, and brentuximab vedotin exposure varied. Study-wide results and limits: Before treatment, complete responders showed about the same diversity as newly diagnosed patients.

As to this clone: Its matching antigen is unknown.

TCRdb's table, derived via immunoSEQ multiplex PCR, lists solely in-frame clones and lacks some. The sample consists of tens of thousands of clones, roughly 78% of them appearing once. The V segment lost 4 bases and the J segment 2 bases; nucleotides outside the gene matches: 4. CDR1 and CDR2 from the germline V gene are SGHNT and YENEEA. This CDR3 is built from 17 residues. The sequence derives from a human donor with classical Hodgkin lymphoma. The specimen was peripheral blood mononuclear cells (PBMCs), collected before the fourth cycle of nivolumab. This chain connects TRBV11-3 to TRBJ2-3; 15 nucleotides line up with TRBD2. CDR3 nucleotide sequence: TGTGCCAGCAGCTCGGGACTAGCGGGAGGCGCCACAGATACGCAGTATTTT. As protein: CASSSGLAGGATDTQYF.